The 10 T cell receptor beta chains given below trace back to one sample, sequenced in a study of blood T cells in healthy people across ages (dated by TCRdb to about 2015). Receptor amplification or capture employed 5' RACE. Sequenced using an Illumina HiSeq 2500. The second PCR ran for about 7 to 11 cycles and used a J-beta primer mix along with a sample-barcoded 5' primer. TCRdb took the public reads, trimmed them with fastp at Q25, ran MiXCR for clone calling and kept in-frame beta chains. Records with the same CDR3 protein are collapsed into one entry carrying the most frequent genes and DNA. This sample is represented by 650,000 to 700,000 distinct CDR3 sequences; 45% to 60% of them were singletons. The ten largest clones capture roughly 13% of the sample. Sequences were obtained from blood. The receptor set was obtained from a woman older than 75 in good health.

This clonotype occurred a few times. This rearrangement joins TRBV7-9 to TRBJ2-3; the D is unclear. Deletions cut 0 bases from V and 0 bases from J, with 10 bases between. Germline CDR1 is SEHNR and CDR2 is FQNEAQ (reference sequence). The CDR3 has 16 residues. This CDR3 is CASSLARASSTDTQYF. The CDR3, as DNA: TGTGCCAGCAGCTTAGCCCGGGCCTCTAGCACAGATACGCAGTATTTT.

This clonotype was seen more than once but under ten times. The rearrangement uses TRBV10-3 and TRBJ1-2, with no clear D. The CDR3 runs to 15 residues. Germline CDR1 is ENHRY and CDR2 is SYGVKD. The V end lost 5 bases, the J end lost 3 bases, and 16 bases lay between the germline ends. The CDR3 DNA sequence: TGTGCCATCAGTCCGTCAACAAGGGAACACTATGGCTACACCTTC. Protein product: CAISPSTREHYGYTF.

On this clonotype: The junction differs from germline at one of its ends, possibly a read error. This chain links TRBV12-3 or TRBV12-4 with TRBJ1-1; 7 nucleotides agree with TRBD1. The CDR3 runs 14 residues. The CDR3 is CARRSGTANTEAFF. CDR3 sequence (DNA): TGTGCCCGCAGATCCGGGACAGCGAACACTGAAGCTTTCTTT.

J is TRBJ1-2 and V is TRBV20-1, with a possible D match to TRBD1 (5 bases). CDR3 length equals 14 residues. The germline V gene encodes CDR1 DFQATT and CDR2 SNEGSKA (reference sequence). V lost 0 bases and J lost 2, with 10 bases in between. The DNA of the CDR3 is TGCAGTGCTAGAGAGGGGGGGTGGAACTATGGCTACACCTTC. Translation gives CSAREGGWNYGYTF.

CDR3 region: CASSFGVGGSSYEQYF. DNA of the CDR3: TGCGCCAGCAGCTTCGGCGTTGGCGGGAGCTCCTACGAGCAGTACTTC. The V and J genes are TRBV5-1 and TRBJ2-7, with TRBD2 identical over 7 bases. In germline, CDR1 is SGHRS, CDR2 YFSETQ. The CDR3 is made up of 16 amino acids. The trim removed 2 bases at V and 0 bases at J, leaving 8 bases unmatched.

Worth noting for this clonotype: With a much larger clone just one base away, this may be a read error. The gene calls are TRBV27 and TRBJ2-1; TRBD2 is a possible D gene (6 bases). The germline gives CDR1 MNHEY, CDR2 SMNVEV (reference sequence). This CDR3 is 13 amino acids long. The V gene lost 11 bases and the J gene lost 2 bases, with 13 bases spanning the gap. In DNA form, the CDR3 reads TGTGCCGGCGGGACTTTCGCCTACAATGAGCAGTTCTTC. Its protein is CAGGTFAYNEQFF.

This clonotype was seen repeatedly, ten times or more. This chain links TRBV11-2 with TRBJ1-2; D not certain. CDR3 length: 14 residues. Trimming removed 5 bases from V and 1 base from J, with 11 bases in between. The germline V gene has CDR1 SGHAT and CDR2 FQNNGV. CDR3 region: CASSLTNDNYGYTF. CDR3 DNA sequence: TGTGCCAGCAGCCTGACAAACGATAACTATGGCTACACCTTC.

This clonotype has ten or more counts. The chain combines TRBV12-3 or TRBV12-4 with TRBJ2-1; tentative D call: TRBD2 (5 bases). This CDR3 has 13 amino acids. V was cut by 4 bases and J by 2 bases, with 6 bases left in between. This chain's CDR3 is CASSSGTYNEQFF. CDR3 sequence (DNA): TGTGCCAGCAGTTCGGGGACCTACAATGAGCAGTTCTTC.

This chain links TRBV4-2 with TRBJ2-7; D is perhaps TRBD2 (5 bases). Trimming left V 1 base short and J 0 bases short, with 10 bases between. CDR1 LGHNA and CDR2 YNFKEQ come from the germline V gene. This CDR3 spans 15 amino acids. CDR3 sequence reads: CASSQGGEASYEQYF. For the CDR3, the DNA is TGTGCCAGCAGCCAAGGGGGAGAGGCCTCCTACGAGCAGTACTTC.

This chain links TRBV9 with TRBJ2-1; 7 bases map to TRBD2. The closer fit of TRBJ2-7 to the DNA end suggests the J call may be wrong. This CDR3 region has 19 residues. Germline CDR1 and CDR2: SGDLS and YYNGEE. DNA for the CDR3: TGTGCCAGCAGCGTAGCTCTAGGGTTCCCTAGCGGAGACTACAATGAGCAGTACTTC. Its translation: CASSVALGFPSGDYNEQYF.